The clone carrying this T cell receptor (delta chain) was counted a few times. Its specificity is not known. Sequences come from RNA converted to cDNA by reverse transcription. Pooled V-gene forward primers with one constant-region reverse primer generated the CDR3 amplicons by multiplex PCR. TCRdb re-processed the multiplex PCR reads using CATT. The sample records around 76,000 delta-chain clones, around 30% being singletons. The sorted cells were CD3+ Vdelta1+ Vdelta2- thymocytes from alphabeta-depleted thymus. This sample was taken from a study of Vδ1+ human thymocytes. The CDR3 runs 15 residues. Germline-derived CDR1 and CDR2 are TSWWSYY and QGS. V shed 1 base and J shed 0 bases, with 9 bases lying between them. Findings and limits, study-wide: Roughly 22% of thymic delta-chain sequences were Vdelta2, with few Vdelta3, unlike blood Vdelta1+ controls. Highly polyclonal TRG and TRD repertoires with Gaussian CDR3 length distributions appeared in thymus. TRD repertoires were essentially private, unlike widely shared TRG clonotypes. Bulk data may be misread because of unexpected Vdelta2 sequences.

This sequence joins TRDV1 and TRDJ1; D unresolved. This sequence was found in a boy in the first two years of life who had congenital heart surgery. The sequenced sample consisted of Vdelta1+ gamma-delta thymocytes from the thymus. Subset given: FACS-sorted CD3+ TCRalphabeta- TCRVdelta1+ TCRVdelta2- thymocytes. This chain's CDR3 is CALGERITYTDKLIF. The CDR3 nucleotides read TGTGCTCTTGGGGAACGGATTACGTACACCGATAAACTCATCTTT.